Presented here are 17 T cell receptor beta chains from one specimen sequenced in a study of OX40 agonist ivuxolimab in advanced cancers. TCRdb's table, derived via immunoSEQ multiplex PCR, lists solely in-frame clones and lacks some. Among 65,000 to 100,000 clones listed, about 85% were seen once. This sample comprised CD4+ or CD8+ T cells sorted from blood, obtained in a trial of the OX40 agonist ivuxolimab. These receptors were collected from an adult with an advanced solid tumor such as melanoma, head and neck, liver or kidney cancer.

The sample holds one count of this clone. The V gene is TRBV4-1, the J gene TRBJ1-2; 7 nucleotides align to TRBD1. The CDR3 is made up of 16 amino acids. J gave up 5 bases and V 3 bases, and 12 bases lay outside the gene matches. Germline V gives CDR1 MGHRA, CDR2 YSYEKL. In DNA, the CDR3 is TGCGCCAGCAGCCACATACAGGGGTTTCGTAGGTATGGCTACACCTTC. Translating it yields CASSHIQGFRRYGYTF.

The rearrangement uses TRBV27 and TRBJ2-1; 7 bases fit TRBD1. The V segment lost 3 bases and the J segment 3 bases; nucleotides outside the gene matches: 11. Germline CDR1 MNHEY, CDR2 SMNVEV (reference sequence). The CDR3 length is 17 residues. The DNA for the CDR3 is TGTGCCAGCAGTTTTAGGATCCGGGGACAGAGCTACAATGAGCAGTTCTTC. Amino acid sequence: CASSFRIRGQSYNEQFF.

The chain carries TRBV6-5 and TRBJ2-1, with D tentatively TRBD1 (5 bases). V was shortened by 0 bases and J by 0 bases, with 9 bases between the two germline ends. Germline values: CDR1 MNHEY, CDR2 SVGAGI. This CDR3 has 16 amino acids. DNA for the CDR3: TGTGCCAGCAGTTACTCGTACAGGAGCTCCTACAATGAGCAGTTCTTC. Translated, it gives CASSYSYRSSYNEQFF.

In nucleotides, the CDR3 is TGTGCCAGCATCGGCGGATACAATGAGCAGTTCTTC. Translated, it gives CASIGGYNEQFF. V gene TRBV27 combines with J gene TRBJ2-1; no clear D gene. V lost 7 bases and J lost 4, with 8 bases in between. The V gene's germline CDR1 is MNHEY and CDR2 SMNVEV (reference sequence). The CDR3 runs to 12 residues.

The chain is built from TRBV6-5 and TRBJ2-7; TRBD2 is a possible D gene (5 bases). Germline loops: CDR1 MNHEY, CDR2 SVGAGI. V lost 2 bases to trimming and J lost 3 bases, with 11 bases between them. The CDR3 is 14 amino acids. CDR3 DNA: TGTGCCAGCAGTTACCAGCGGAAATTCTACGAGCAGTACTTC. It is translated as CASSYQRKFYEQYF.

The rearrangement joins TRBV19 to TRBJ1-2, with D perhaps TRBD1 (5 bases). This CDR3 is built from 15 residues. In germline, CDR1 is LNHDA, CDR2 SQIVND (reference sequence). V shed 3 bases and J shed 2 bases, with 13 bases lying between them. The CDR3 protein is CASSMFPGANYGYTF. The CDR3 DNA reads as TGTGCCAGTAGTATGTTTCCCGGGGCCAACTATGGCTACACCTTC.

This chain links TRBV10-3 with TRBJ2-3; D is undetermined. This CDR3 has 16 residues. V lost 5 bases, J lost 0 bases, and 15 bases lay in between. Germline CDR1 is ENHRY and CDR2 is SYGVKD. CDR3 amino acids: CAISRRQAVSTDTQYF. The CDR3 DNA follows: TGTGCCATCAGTAGACGGCAAGCAGTTAGCACAGATACGCAGTATTTT.

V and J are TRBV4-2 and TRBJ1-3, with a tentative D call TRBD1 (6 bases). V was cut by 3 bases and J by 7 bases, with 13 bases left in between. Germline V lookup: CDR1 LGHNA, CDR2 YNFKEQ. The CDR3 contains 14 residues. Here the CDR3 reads CASSQPNRVNTIYF. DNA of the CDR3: TGTGCCAGCAGCCAGCCGAACAGGGTTAACACCATATATTTT.

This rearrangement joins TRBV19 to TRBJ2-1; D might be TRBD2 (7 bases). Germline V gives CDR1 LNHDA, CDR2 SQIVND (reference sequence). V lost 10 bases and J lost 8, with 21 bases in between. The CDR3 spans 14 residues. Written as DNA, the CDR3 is TGTGCCACGACTAAAGGGGGGGGCCGGTATGAGCAGTTCTTC. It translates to CATTKGGGRYEQFF.

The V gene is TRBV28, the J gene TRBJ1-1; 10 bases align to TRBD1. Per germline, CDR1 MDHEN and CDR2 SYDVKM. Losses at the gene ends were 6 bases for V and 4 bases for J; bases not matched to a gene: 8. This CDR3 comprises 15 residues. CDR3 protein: CASSSSTGGFTEAFF. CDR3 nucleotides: TGTGCCAGCAGCTCCTCGACAGGGGGCTTCACTGAAGCTTTCTTT.

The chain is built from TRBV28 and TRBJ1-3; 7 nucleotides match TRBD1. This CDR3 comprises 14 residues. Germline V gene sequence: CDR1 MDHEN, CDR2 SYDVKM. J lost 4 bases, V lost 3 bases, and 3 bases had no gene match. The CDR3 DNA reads TGTGCCAGCAGTTTTACGGGACAGGGAAACACCATATATTTT. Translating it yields CASSFTGQGNTIYF. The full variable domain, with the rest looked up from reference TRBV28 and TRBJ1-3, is DVKVTQSSRYLVKRTGEKVFLECVQDMDHENMFWYRQDPGLGLRLIYFSYDVKMKEKGDIPEGYSVSREKKERFSLILESASTNQTSMYLCASSFTGQGNTIYFGEGSWLTVV.

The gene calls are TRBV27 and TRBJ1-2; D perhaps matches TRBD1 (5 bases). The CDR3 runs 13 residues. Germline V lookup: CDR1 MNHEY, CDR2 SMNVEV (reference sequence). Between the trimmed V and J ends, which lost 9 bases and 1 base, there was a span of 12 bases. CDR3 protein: CASRDSVNYGYTF. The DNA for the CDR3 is TGTGCCAGTCGGGACTCCGTTAACTATGGCTACACCTTC.

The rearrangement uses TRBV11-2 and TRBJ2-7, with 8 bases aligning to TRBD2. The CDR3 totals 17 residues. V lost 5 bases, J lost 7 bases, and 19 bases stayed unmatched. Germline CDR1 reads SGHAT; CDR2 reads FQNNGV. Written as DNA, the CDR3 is TGTGCCAGCAGCACCTACCCCCTTACGGGAGGGCCGGGGGAGCAGTACTTC. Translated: CASSTYPLTGGPGEQYF.

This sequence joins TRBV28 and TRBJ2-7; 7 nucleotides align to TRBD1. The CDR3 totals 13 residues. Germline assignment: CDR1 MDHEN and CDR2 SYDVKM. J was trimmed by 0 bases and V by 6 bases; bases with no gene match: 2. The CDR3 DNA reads TGTGCCAGCAGGTGGGACAGCTCCTACGAGCAGTACTTC. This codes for CASRWDSSYEQYF.

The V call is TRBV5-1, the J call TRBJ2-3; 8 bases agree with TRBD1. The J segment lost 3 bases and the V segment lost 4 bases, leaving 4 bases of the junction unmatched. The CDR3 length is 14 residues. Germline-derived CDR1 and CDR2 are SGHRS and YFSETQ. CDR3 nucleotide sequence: TGCGCCAGCAGCCCTGACAGGGGAACAGATACGCAGTATTTT. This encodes CASSPDRGTDTQYF.

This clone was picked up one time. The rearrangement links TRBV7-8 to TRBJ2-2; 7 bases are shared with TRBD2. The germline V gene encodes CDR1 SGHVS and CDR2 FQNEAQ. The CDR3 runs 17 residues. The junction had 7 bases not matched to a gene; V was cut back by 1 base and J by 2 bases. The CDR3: CASSLVISGPNTGELFF. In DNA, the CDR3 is TGTGCCAGCAGCTTAGTTATTAGCGGGCCAAACACCGGGGAGCTGTTTTTT.

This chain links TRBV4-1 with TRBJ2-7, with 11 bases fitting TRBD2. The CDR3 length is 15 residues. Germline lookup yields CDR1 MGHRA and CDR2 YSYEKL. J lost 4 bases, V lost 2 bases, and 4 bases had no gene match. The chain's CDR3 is CASSQLAGGSYEQYF. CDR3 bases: TGCGCCAGCAGCCAACTAGCGGGAGGTTCTTACGAGCAGTACTTC.